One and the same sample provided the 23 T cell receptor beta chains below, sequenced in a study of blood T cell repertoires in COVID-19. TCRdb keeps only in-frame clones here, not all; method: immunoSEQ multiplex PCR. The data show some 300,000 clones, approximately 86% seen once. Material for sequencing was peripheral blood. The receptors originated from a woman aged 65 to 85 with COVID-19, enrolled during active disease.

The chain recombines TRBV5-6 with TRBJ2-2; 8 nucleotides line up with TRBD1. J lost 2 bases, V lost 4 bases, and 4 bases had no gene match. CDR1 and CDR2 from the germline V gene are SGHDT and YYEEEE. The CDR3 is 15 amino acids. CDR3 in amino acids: CASSRTGINTGELFF. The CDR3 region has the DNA TGTGCCAGCAGCCGGACAGGGATAAACACCGGGGAGCTGTTTTTT.

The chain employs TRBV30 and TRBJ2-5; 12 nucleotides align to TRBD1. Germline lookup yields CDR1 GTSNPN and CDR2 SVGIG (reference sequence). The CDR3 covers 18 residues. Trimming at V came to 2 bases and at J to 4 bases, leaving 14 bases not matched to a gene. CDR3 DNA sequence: TGTGCCTGGAGTACCGGGACAGGGGGCGTTTTGGCAAGAGAGACCCAGTACTTC. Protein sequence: CAWSTGTGGVLARETQYF.

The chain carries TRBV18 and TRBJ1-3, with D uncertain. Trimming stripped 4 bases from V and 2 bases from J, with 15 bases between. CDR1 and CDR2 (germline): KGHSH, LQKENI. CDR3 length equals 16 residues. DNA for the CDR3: TGTGCCAGCTCACGGGCCCCCATAGGAACTGGAAACACCATATATTTT. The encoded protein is CASSRAPIGTGNTIYF.

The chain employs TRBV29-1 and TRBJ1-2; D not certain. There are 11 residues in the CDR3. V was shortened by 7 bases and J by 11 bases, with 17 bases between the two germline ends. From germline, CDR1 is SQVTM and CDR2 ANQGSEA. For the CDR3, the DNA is TGCAGCGCCCTTAGTAGTTCGGGGTACACCTTC. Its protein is CSALSSSGYTF.

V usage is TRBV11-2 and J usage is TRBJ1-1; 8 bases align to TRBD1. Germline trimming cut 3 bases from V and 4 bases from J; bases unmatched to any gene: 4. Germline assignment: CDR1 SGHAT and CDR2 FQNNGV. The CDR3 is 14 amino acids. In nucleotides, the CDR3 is TGTGCCAGCAGCTTTCAGGGGGCCGGCACTGAAGCTTTCTTT. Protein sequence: CASSFQGAGTEAFF. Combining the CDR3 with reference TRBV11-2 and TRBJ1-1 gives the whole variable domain EAGVAQSPRYKIIEKRQSVAFWCNPISGHATLYWYQQILGQGPKLLIQFQNNGVVDDSQLPKDRFSAERLKGVDSTLKIQPAKLEDSAVYLCASSFQGAGTEAFFGQGTRLTVV.

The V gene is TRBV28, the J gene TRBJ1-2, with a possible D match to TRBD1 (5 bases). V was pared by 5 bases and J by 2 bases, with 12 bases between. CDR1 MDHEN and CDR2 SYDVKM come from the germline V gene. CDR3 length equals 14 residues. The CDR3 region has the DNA TGTGCCAGCAGTGTCGGGGGGGTAAACTATGGCTACACCTTC. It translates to CASSVGGVNYGYTF.

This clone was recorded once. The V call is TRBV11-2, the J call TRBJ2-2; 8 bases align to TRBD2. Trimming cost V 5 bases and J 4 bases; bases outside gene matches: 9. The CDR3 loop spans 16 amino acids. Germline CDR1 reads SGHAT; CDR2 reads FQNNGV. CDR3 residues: CASSPLGGGSTGELFF. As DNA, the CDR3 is TGTGCCAGCAGCCCCTTGGGCGGGGGGTCCACCGGGGAGCTGTTTTTT.

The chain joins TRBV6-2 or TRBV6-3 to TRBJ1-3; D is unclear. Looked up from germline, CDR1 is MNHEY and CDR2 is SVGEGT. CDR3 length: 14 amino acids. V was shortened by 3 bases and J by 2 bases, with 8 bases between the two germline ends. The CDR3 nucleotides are TGTGCCAGCAGTTATTTTGGAGCTGGAAACACCATATATTTT. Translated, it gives CASSYFGAGNTIYF.

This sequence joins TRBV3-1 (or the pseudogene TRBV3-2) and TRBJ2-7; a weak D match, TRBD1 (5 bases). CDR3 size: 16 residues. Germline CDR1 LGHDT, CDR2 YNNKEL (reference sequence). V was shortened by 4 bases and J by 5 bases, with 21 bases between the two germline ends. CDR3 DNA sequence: TGTGCCAGCAGCCCGCCTCCTTCGCAGGGATGGGACGAGCAGTACTTC. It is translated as CASSPPPSQGWDEQYF.

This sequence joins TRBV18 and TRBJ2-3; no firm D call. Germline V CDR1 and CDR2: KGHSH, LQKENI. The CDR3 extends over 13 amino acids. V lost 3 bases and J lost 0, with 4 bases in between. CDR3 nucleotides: TGTGCCAGCTCACCCCAGAGCACAGATACGCAGTATTTT. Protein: CASSPQSTDTQYF.

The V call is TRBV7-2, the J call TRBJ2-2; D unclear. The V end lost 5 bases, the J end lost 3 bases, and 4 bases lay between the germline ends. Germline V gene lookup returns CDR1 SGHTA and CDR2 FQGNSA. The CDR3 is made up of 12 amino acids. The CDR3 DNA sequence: TGTGCCAGCAGCCAATACACCGGGGAGCTGTTTTTT. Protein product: CASSQYTGELFF.

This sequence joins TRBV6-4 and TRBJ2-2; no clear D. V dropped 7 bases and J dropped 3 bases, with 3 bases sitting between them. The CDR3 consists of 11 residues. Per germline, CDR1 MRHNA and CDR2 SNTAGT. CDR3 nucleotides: TGTGCCAGCACTCACACCGGGGAGCTGTTTTTT. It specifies CASTHTGELFF.

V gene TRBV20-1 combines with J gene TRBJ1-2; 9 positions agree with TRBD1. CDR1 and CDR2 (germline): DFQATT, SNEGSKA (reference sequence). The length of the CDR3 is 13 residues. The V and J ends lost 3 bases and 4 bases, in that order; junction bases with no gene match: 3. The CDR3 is CSASTDRGYGYTF. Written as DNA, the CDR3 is TGCAGTGCTAGTACGGACAGGGGCTATGGCTACACCTTC.

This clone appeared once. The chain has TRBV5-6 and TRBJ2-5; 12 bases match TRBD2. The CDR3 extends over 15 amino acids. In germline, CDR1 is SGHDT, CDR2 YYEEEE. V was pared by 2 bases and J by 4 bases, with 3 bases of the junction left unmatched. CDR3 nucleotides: TGTGCCAGCAGCTTCGGACTAGCGGGGTCAGAGACCCAGTACTTC. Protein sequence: CASSFGLAGSETQYF.

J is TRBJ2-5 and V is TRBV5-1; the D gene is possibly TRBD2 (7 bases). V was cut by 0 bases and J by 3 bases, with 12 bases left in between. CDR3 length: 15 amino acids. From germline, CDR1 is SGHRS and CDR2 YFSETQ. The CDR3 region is CASSLGGGDKETQYF. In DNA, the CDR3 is TGCGCCAGCAGCTTGGGAGGGGGGGACAAAGAGACCCAGTACTTC.

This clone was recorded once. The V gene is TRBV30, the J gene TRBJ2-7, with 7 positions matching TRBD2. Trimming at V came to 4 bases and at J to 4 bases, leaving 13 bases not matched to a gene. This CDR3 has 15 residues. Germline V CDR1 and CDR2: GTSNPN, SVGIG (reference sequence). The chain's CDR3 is CAWINRRGKYYEQYF. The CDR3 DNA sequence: TGTGCCTGGATCAACCGGCGGGGGAAATATTACGAGCAGTACTTC.

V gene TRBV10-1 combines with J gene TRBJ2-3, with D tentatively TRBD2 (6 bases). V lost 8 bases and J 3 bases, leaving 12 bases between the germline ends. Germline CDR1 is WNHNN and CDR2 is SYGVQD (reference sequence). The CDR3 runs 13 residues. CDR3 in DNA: TGCGCCAGCTCCCGACTAGGTACAGATACGCAGTATTTT. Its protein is CASSRLGTDTQYF.

The CDR3 region is CASREGQDEQYF. In nucleotides, the CDR3 is TGTGCCAGCAGAGAGGGACAGGACGAGCAGTACTTC. This sequence joins TRBV27 and TRBJ2-7; TRBD1 matches at 8 bases. This CDR3 is 12 amino acids long. The germline V gene encodes CDR1 MNHEY and CDR2 SMNVEV (reference sequence). V was pared by 6 bases and J by 5 bases, with 3 bases of the junction left unmatched.

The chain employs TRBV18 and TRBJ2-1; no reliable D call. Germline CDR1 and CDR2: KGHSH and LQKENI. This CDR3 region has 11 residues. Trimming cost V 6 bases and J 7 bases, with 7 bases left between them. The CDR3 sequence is CASSLQNEQFF. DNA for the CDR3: TGTGCCAGCTCCCTACAGAATGAGCAGTTCTTC.

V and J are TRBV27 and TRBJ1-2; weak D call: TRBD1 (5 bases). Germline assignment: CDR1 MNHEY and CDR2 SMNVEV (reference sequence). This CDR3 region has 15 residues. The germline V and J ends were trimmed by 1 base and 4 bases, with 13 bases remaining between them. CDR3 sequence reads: CASSLFPTDSYGYTF. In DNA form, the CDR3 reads TGTGCCAGCAGTTTATTCCCGACAGATTCCTATGGCTACACCTTC.

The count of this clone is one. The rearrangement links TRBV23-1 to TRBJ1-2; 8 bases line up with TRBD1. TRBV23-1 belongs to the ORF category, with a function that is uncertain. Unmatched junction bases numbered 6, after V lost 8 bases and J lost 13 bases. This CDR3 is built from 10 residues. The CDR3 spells CASGRTGCTF. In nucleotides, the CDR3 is TGCGCCAGCGGACGGACAGGGTGCACCTTC.

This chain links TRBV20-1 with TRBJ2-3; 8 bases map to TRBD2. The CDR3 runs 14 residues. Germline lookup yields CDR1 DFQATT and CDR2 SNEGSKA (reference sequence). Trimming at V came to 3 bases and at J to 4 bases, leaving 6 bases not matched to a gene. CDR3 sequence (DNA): TGCAGTGCTAGTATCGGGGGGGCGTCAGATACGCAGTATTTT. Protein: CSASIGGASDTQYF.

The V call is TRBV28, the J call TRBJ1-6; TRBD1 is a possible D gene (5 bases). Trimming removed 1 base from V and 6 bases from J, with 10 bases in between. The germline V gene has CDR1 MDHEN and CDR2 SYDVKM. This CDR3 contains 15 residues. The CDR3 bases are TGTGCCAGCAGTTTATCTTGGACACCTAATTCACCCCTCCACTTT. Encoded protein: CASSLSWTPNSPLHF.